The entry that follows covers one T cell receptor beta chain sequence. The antigen remains unidentified. This sample stems from a study of shared clonotypes between healthy human individuals. As for the study in general: CD4 naive and memory got three plates each, CD8 naive two, CD8 memory one. General study findings and limits: Sampling involved blood alone; tissue repertoires likely differ.

CDR1 and CDR2 (germline): MNHEY, SVGAGI. This CDR3 is built from 14 residues. V gave up 9 bases and J gave up 2 bases; unmatched junction bases: 7. This table comes from immunoSEQ multiplex PCR, and its TCRdb copy is limited to in-frame clones, with some not included. The profile shows roughly 650,000 clones, roughly 96% of them singletons. Naive CD8 cells comprised CD45RO-negative, CCR7-positively selected cells, excluding terminally differentiated effector memory CD45RA+ cells. The receptor comes from a woman aged 25 to 39 in good health. The rearrangement links TRBV6-5 to TRBJ2-1, with 7 bases that match TRBD2. The sample comprised naive CD8+ T cells sorted from blood. The CDR3 here is CASSSGRPYNEQFF. The CDR3 nucleotides read TGTGCCAGTTCTAGCGGCCGTCCCTACAATGAGCAGTTCTTC.